The 29 T cell receptor beta chains below come from one sample, sequenced in a study of blood T cell repertoires in COVID-19. TCRdb's table, derived via immunoSEQ multiplex PCR, lists solely in-frame clones and lacks some. The profile shows 150,000 to 200,000 clones, approximately 87% of them singletons. Sequencing was carried out using peripheral blood. Receptors were obtained from a woman aged 60 to 75 with COVID-19, enrolled during active disease.

J is TRBJ2-5 and V is TRBV7-6, with a tentative D call TRBD2 (7 bases). The germline CDR1 and CDR2 sequences are SGHVS and FNYEAQ. The CDR3 sequence is 17 residues long. V was pared by 7 bases and J by 5 bases, with 26 bases between. CDR3 in amino acids: CASTRGAGPPARETQYF. The CDR3 nucleotides are TGTGCCAGCACCCGGGGGGCGGGTCCCCCCGCCCGGGAGACCCAGTACTTC.

The chain combines TRBV10-3 with TRBJ1-2; tentative D call: TRBD1 (5 bases). Germline V lookup: CDR1 ENHRY, CDR2 SYGVKD. Trimming took 11 bases from V and 7 from J, leaving 20 bases between them. This CDR3 has 13 amino acids. Written as DNA, the CDR3 is TGTGCCTCTAGTCAGGGCAGATGGTTTGGCTACACCTTC. This translates into CASSQGRWFGYTF.

The chain has TRBV7-3 and TRBJ1-2; TRBD1 matches 7 bases. Germline V lookup: CDR1 SGHTA, CDR2 FQGTGA. V shed 5 bases and J 7 bases; nucleotides not matched to a gene: 16. This CDR3 region has 16 residues. DNA for the CDR3: TGTGCCAGCAGCCCAGACAGGGTTGGGTTCGGAGGTGGCTACACCTTC. It codes for CASSPDRVGFGGGYTF.

The chain recombines TRBV6-5 with TRBJ1-6; D not certain. V was clipped by 7 bases and J by 5 bases, with 12 bases between them. CDR1 is MNHEY, CDR2 SVGAGI, per germline. The CDR3 has 14 amino acids. CDR3: CASKEVNDNSPLHF. The CDR3 DNA sequence: TGTGCCAGCAAGGAGGTTAATGATAATTCACCCCTCCACTTT.

This chain joins TRBV9 and TRBJ1-2; 8 bases align to TRBD1. CDR3 length: 12 residues. V lost 4 bases, J lost 8 bases, and 4 bases stayed unmatched. Germline V gene data show CDR1 as SGDLS and CDR2 as YYNGEE. The CDR3 spells CASSSTGEGYTF. The CDR3 DNA is TGTGCCAGCAGCTCGACAGGGGAAGGCTACACCTTC. Full variable domain (missing parts from reference TRBV9 and TRBJ1-2): DSGVTQTPKHLITATGQRVTLRCSPRSGDLSVYWYQQSLDQGLQFLIQYYNGEERAKGNILERFSAQQFPDLHSELNLSSLELGDSALYFCASSSTGEGYTFGSGTRLTVV.

This clone was observed a single time. The V gene is TRBV7-2, the J gene TRBJ2-5, with TRBD2 identical over 15 bases. Per germline, CDR1 SGHTA and CDR2 FQGNSA. The CDR3 length is 17 residues. Losses at the gene ends were 4 bases for V and 1 base for J; bases not matched to a gene: 4. In nucleotides, the CDR3 is TGTGCCAGCAGCTACCGGACTAGCGGGAGGGGCCAAGAGACCCAGTACTTC. Its protein product is CASSYRTSGRGQETQYF.

Only a few counts were recorded for this clone. This chain connects TRBV5-1 to TRBJ1-3; D possibly corresponds to TRBD1 (5 bases). Germline V CDR1 and CDR2: SGHRS, YFSETQ. CDR3 length: 15 residues. The V and J ends lost 4 bases and 2 bases respectively, with 13 bases between them. CDR3 nucleotides: TGCGCCAGCAGCACGGGACTTTCTCCTGGAAACACCATATATTTT. Translated: CASSTGLSPGNTIYF.

This sequence joins TRBV11-3 and TRBJ2-7, with D possibly matching TRBD1 (5 bases). The CDR3 has 13 residues. Germline values: CDR1 SGHNT, CDR2 YENEEA. Trimming took 3 bases from V and 2 from J, leaving 8 bases between them. The CDR3: CASSFPGTYEQYF. CDR3 DNA sequence: TGTGCCAGCAGCTTTCCAGGGACCTACGAGCAGTACTTC.

V gene TRBV24-1 combines with J gene TRBJ2-7; 13 bases are shared with TRBD2. CDR3 length: 16 residues. J gave up 1 base and V 2 bases, and 1 base lay outside the gene matches. The germline gives CDR1 KGHDR, CDR2 SFDVKD. The CDR3 DNA follows: TGTGCCACCAGTGATTCGGGACTAGCGGGATCCTACGAGCAGTACTTC. This sequence encodes CATSDSGLAGSYEQYF.

The rearrangement joins TRBV2 to TRBJ2-3; TRBD2 agrees at 7 bases. Germline CDR1 and CDR2: SNHLY and FYNNEI. This CDR3 region has 15 residues. The trim removed 7 bases at V and 0 bases at J, leaving 7 bases unmatched. The CDR3 DNA follows: TGTGCCAGCATTGGGAGGGCCGTTAGCACAGATACGCAGTATTTT. Translation gives CASIGRAVSTDTQYF.

The genes are TRBV11-3 and TRBJ2-1, with unresolved D. The CDR3 runs 16 residues. Germline CDR1 reads SGHNT; CDR2 reads YENEEA. With 0 bases removed from V and 3 bases from J, the gap between germline ends came to 12 bases. The CDR3 nucleotides read TGTGCCAGCAGCTTAGATAGTCGAATCGTCTACAATGAGCAGTTCTTC. It is translated as CASSLDSRIVYNEQFF.

The CDR3 bases are TGTGCCAGCAGGCGAGCCCGGGACACCACGAACACTGAAGCTTTCTTT. Protein sequence: CASRRARDTTNTEAFF. This chain links TRBV6-4 with TRBJ1-1; D perhaps matches TRBD1 (6 bases). The length of the CDR3 is 16 residues. Germline V CDR1 and CDR2: MRHNA, SNTAGT. V lost 6 bases to trimming and J lost 1 base, with 18 bases between them.

In its sample, this clone was seen once. The gene calls are TRBV19 and TRBJ1-1; TRBD1 agrees at 7 bases. The length of the CDR3 is 16 residues. V shed 6 bases, J shed 1 base, and the junction held 11 bases outside the gene matches. CDR1 is LNHDA and CDR2 is SQIVND in the germline V gene (reference sequence). CDR3 coding DNA: TGTGCCAGTAGCCGCCGGGACAGAGGTTCGAACACTGAAGCTTTCTTT. Translation: CASSRRDRGSNTEAFF.

The chain recombines TRBV18 with TRBJ2-1; TRBD2 agrees at 9 bases. Germline CDR1 reads KGHSH; CDR2 reads LQKENI. The CDR3 has 17 residues. V lost 4 bases and J lost 8; bases outside the gene matches: 15. CDR3 coding DNA: TGTGCCAGCTCACTGATCGCCGGGACTAGCATGGTAGATGAGCAGTTCTTC. The encoded protein is CASSLIAGTSMVDEQFF.

V is TRBV18 and J is TRBJ1-5; D is uncertain. The CDR3 has 14 amino acids. V was trimmed by 5 bases and J by 0 bases, leaving 8 bases between them. Germline lookup yields CDR1 KGHSH and CDR2 LQKENI. The CDR3 reads CASSELYSNQPQHF. As DNA, the CDR3 is TGTGCCAGCTCAGAGTTATATAGCAATCAGCCCCAGCATTTT.

V is TRBV27 and J is TRBJ2-1; TRBD2 matches 7 bases. With V trimmed by 6 bases and J by 6 bases, 14 bases remained unmatched. Germline assignment: CDR1 MNHEY and CDR2 SMNVEV (reference sequence). This CDR3 spans 16 amino acids. For the CDR3, the DNA is TGTGCCAGCAGCCGTATCGGACTAGAGGGTTCCAATGAGCAGTTCTTC. Amino acid sequence: CASSRIGLEGSNEQFF.

This clone was detected once. The chain joins TRBV6-4 to TRBJ1-4, with 7 bases identical to TRBD1. Germline V lookup: CDR1 MRHNA, CDR2 SNTAGT. The V and J ends lost 4 bases and 6 bases, in that order; junction bases with no gene match: 8. This CDR3 has 15 residues. As DNA, the CDR3 is TGTGCCAGCAGTGTCGAGTCCGGGACAGATGAAAAACTGTTTTTT. It yields the protein CASSVESGTDEKLFF.

This clone has just a few counts. The chain joins TRBV19 to TRBJ2-7; 10 bases map to TRBD1. Germline lookup yields CDR1 LNHDA and CDR2 SQIVND (reference sequence). J gave up 5 bases and V 1 base, and 5 bases lay outside the gene matches. The CDR3 consists of 15 residues. CDR3 nucleotide sequence: TGTGCCAGTAGTATAGTGGGACAGGGGTTGGACGAGCAGTACTTC. Its protein is CASSIVGQGLDEQYF.

The J gene is TRBJ1-4, the V gene TRBV7-9; TRBD1 matches 8 bases. There are 16 residues in the CDR3. Unmatched junction bases numbered 4, after V lost 1 base and J lost 3 bases. The germline V gene encodes CDR1 SEHNR and CDR2 FQNEAQ (reference sequence). DNA of the CDR3: TGTGCCAGCAGCTTAGGGCAGGGGGCCCCTAATGAAAAACTGTTTTTT. Its protein product is CASSLGQGAPNEKLFF.

J is TRBJ1-3 and V is TRBV11-3, with D perhaps matching TRBD1 (5 bases). V dropped 1 base and J dropped 0 bases, with 13 bases sitting between them. There are 17 residues in the CDR3. Germline CDR1 reads SGHNT; CDR2 reads YENEEA. CDR3 loop: CASSLVRSRDSGNTIYF. CDR3 DNA sequence: TGTGCCAGCAGCTTAGTTCGAAGCAGGGACTCTGGAAACACCATATATTTT.

This clone is a singleton in its sample. V usage is TRBV19 and J usage is TRBJ2-7; TRBD1 agrees at 9 bases. The CDR3 spans 14 residues. CDR1 and CDR2 from the germline V gene are LNHDA and SQIVND (reference sequence). The V segment lost 8 bases and the J segment 2 bases; nucleotides outside the gene matches: 7. This CDR3 reads CASPGTGRTYEQYF. DNA of the CDR3: TGTGCCAGTCCAGGGACAGGGAGAACCTACGAGCAGTACTTC.

The rearrangement uses TRBV19 and TRBJ2-1; 7 nucleotides align to TRBD1. Germline CDR1 LNHDA, CDR2 SQIVND (reference sequence). The CDR3 has 15 residues. V lost 2 bases and J lost 5; bases outside the gene matches: 6. CDR3 nucleotides: TGTGCCAGTAGTATACCGGGGACAGCCAACAATGAGCAGTTCTTC. This gives the protein CASSIPGTANNEQFF.

The chain uses TRBV5-1 and TRBJ2-3; no clear D gene. Looked up from germline, CDR1 is SGHRS and CDR2 is YFSETQ. The CDR3 has 14 amino acids. V was trimmed by 4 bases and J by 5 bases, leaving 14 bases between them. CDR3 loop: CASSPPGPGDTQYF. The CDR3 DNA is TGCGCCAGCAGCCCCCCCGGTCCGGGAGATACGCAGTATTTT.

The gene calls are TRBV4-1 and TRBJ2-7; D perhaps matches TRBD2 (6 bases). The CDR3 has 15 residues. V was cut by 1 base and J by 6 bases, with 16 bases left in between. CDR1 and CDR2 from the germline V gene are MGHRA and YSYEKL. Written as DNA, the CDR3 is TGCGCCAGCAGCCAAGGTCTATTCCCCGGGGGCGAGCAGTACTTC. As protein: CASSQGLFPGGEQYF.

This rearrangement joins TRBV7-3 to TRBJ2-1, with D possibly TRBD2 on 5 matching bases. V lost 0 bases and J lost 8, with 5 bases in between. The CDR3 is 12 amino acids. Germline values: CDR1 SGHTA, CDR2 FQGTGA. The CDR3 coding sequence is TGTGCCAGCAGCTTAACGAGGGATGAGCAGTTCTTC. It yields the protein CASSLTRDEQFF.

CDR3 DNA sequence: TGTGCCAGCAGCCCTCGCGGGGAGCTGTTTTTT. This sequence encodes CASSPRGELFF. V is TRBV7-2 and J is TRBJ2-2; D gene unclear. The CDR3 spans 11 residues. The V gene's germline CDR1 is SGHTA and CDR2 FQGNSA. With 5 bases removed from V and 7 bases from J, the gap between germline ends came to 5 bases.

DNA of the CDR3: TGTGCCAGCAGTTCGGGACAGGGGACCTACAATGAGCAGTTCTTC. It codes for CASSSGQGTYNEQFF. V usage is TRBV6-5 and J usage is TRBJ2-1; 10 bases agree with TRBD1. This CDR3 is 15 amino acids long. Germline trimming cut 4 bases from V and 2 bases from J; bases unmatched to any gene: 2. Germline V gene data show CDR1 as MNHEY and CDR2 as SVGAGI.

V gene TRBV30 combines with J gene TRBJ1-1; 7 bases match TRBD1. The CDR3 length is 12 residues. V lost 4 bases, J lost 4 bases, and 3 bases stayed unmatched. CDR1 is GTSNPN and CDR2 is SVGIG in the germline V gene (reference sequence). CDR3 bases: TGTGCCTGGAACAGGGGTGGCACTGAAGCTTTCTTT. Translated, it gives CAWNRGGTEAFF.

The rearrangement links TRBV7-2 to TRBJ2-7, with 9 bases fitting TRBD1. The length of the CDR3 is 14 residues. CDR1 and CDR2 from the germline V gene are SGHTA and FQGNSA. V trimming: 5 bases; J trimming: 2 bases; junction bases outside the gene matches: 4. The CDR3 reads CASSGQGSTYEQYF. The CDR3 DNA follows: TGTGCCAGCAGCGGACAGGGGTCGACCTACGAGCAGTACTTC.